The present entry profiles one T cell receptor beta chain with its context. Authors' data handling: Scientists estimated how many nucleated cells there were by amplifying reference gene primers. The protocol was immunoSEQ multiplex PCR, while the TCRdb copy is restricted to in-frame clones and leaves out a portion. Clone size and the V and J calls come from that table; the DNA yielded D and trimming. The table includes approximately 100,000 clones, over 85% detected once. This sample was included in a study of blood T cell repertoires in COVID-19. Overall study context: Collection of acute and convalescent COVID-19 samples took place in the United States, Italy and Spain. Sample material is recorded as cDNA or gDNA derived from T cells, B-cell-depleted T cells, or PBMCs.

The sequence was collected from a man between 70 and 80 years old with acute or convalescent COVID-19. Sequencing was performed on peripheral blood.

The CDR3 protein is CASTRTGGRTYEQYF. DNA for the CDR3: TGTGCCAGCACCCGGACGGGAGGCAGGACCTACGAGCAGTACTTC. The chain combines TRBV4-2 with TRBJ2-7, with TRBD2 identical over 7 bases. V lost 7 bases, J lost 2 bases, and 11 bases stayed unmatched. The germline V gene encodes CDR1 LGHNA and CDR2 YNFKEQ. This CDR3 spans 15 amino acids.